This TCR beta chain was identified in a study of regulatory dendritic cells for organ transplantation (dated by TCRdb to 2015 to 2018). About the investigation overall: The TCRbeta repertoires of sorted naive and memory CD4+ and CD8+ T cells were sequenced before and after allostimulation with regulatory or mature dendritic cells. General findings and caveats noted by the study authors: Allostimulation expanded memory CD8+ clones in both subjects, but regulatory dendritic cells appeared to induce more limited expansion than mature dendritic cells. Of the resting subsets, memory CD8+ T cells had the largest number of alloreactive TCR clonotypes. Highly diverse repertoires were observed in naive CD4+ and CD8+ T cells, whereas lower diversity was observed in memory cells, and the most oligoclonal repertoires were found in memory CD8+ cells. The authors pointed out considerable heterogeneity between individuals in the alloreactive memory CD8+ T cell pool, and only a couple of subjects were sequenced.

Points on this clone: Its antigen has not been determined. No much larger clone is present one base from it, and per-base qualities are unavailable.

Naive T cells were sorted as CD45RA+ and memory T cells as CD45RO+ CD4+ or CD8+ cells by FACS. A couple of healthy control subjects provided the T cells used for TCR sequencing. Unstimulated sorted T cell subsets were used as baseline controls for the mixed lymphocyte reactions. The Qiagen DNeasy Blood & Tissue Kit was used to extract genomic DNA. A multiplexed two-step PCR with Vbeta-specific forward primers and Jbeta-specific reverse primers was used to amplify the TCRbeta CDR3 regions. Through the immunoSEQ service, TCRbeta libraries were sequenced on an Illumina instrument. As for how the authors treated the data: V, D and J genes were assigned using IMGT annotation, and counts were corrected for multiplex PCR bias using synthetic CDR3 analogues. In the immunoSEQ Analyzer, repertoire clonality was calculated as one minus the normalized Shannon entropy. Clonal expansion was defined by Fisher's exact test with Benjamini-Hochberg false discovery rate control, using two-tailed P<0.01. Here the immuneACCESS table is served through TCRdb, limited to in-frame sequences with V and J called. Missing clones are a known gap in these copies; in checked studies unresolved V genes cover under half, and the rest lacks a known reason. V and J calls and clone size are copied from that table; D and trimming were computed from the DNA. Present in this sample are some 29,000 clones, 82% of which were seen just once. The ten largest account for less than 0.11% of the sample.

V was cut back by 4 bases and J by 4 bases, leaving a gap of 15 bases between them. The germline V gene encodes CDR1 SGHTA and CDR2 FQGNSA. From its cysteine to its phenylalanine, the CDR3 spans 15 amino acids. Only the CDR3 part of the read is kept: 45 bases, read in frame from the first base. The origin of this receptor is a human donor in good health. The chain uses TRBV7-2 and TRBJ2-3, with TRBD2 tentatively as D gene (7 bases match). Sequenced input: naive CD4+ T cells from blood. The cell subset or site label, read with the paper, signifies: CD45RA+ naive T cells. The CDR3 in this case is CASSSEGGISDTQYF. The DNA reads as follows: TGTGCCAGCAGCTCCGAGGGGGGGATTTCAGATACGCAGTATTTT.